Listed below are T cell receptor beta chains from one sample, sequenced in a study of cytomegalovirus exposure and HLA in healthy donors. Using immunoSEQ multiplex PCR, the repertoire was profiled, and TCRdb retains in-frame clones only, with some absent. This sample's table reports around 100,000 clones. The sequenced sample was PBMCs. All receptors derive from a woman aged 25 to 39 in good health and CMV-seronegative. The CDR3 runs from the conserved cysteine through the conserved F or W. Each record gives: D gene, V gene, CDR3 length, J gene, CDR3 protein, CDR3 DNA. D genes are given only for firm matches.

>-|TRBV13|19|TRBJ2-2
CASSSQGNWPFANTGELFF
TGTGCCAGCAGCTCACAGGGTAACTGGCCGTTCGCGAACACCGGGGAGCTGTTTTTT
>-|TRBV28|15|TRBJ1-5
CASSLFRSSNQPQHF
TGTGCCAGCAGTTTATTTAGGAGTAGCAATCAGCCCCAGCATTTT
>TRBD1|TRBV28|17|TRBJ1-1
CASSLGDRGFLNTEAFF
TGTGCCAGCAGTTTGGGGGACAGGGGCTTTCTAAACACTGAAGCTTTCTTT
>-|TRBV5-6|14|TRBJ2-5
CASSLETRAGAQYF
TGTGCCAGCAGCTTGGAAACACGGGCCGGGGCCCAGTACTTC
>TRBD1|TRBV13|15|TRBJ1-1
CASSVGTGGNTEAFF
TGTGCCAGCAGCGTCGGGACAGGGGGGAACACTGAAGCTTTCTTT
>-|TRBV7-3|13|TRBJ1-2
CASSSTVNYGYTF
TGTGCCAGCAGCTCGACAGTCAACTATGGCTACACCTTC
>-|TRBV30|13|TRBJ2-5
CAWGLQGRETQYF
TGTGCCTGGGGTCTACAGGGTCGCGAGACCCAGTACTTC
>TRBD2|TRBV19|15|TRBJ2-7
CASKSGLAGGYEQYF
TGTGCCAGTAAATCCGGACTAGCGGGAGGGTACGAGCAGTACTTC
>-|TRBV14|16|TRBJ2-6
CASSRSRVAGANVLTF
TGTGCCAGCAGCCGTTCCAGGGTGGCCGGGGCCAACGTCCTGACTTTC
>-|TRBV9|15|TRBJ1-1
CASSPEGGRRTEAFF
TGTGCCAGCAGCCCCGAAGGAGGGAGACGAACTGAAGCTTTCTTT
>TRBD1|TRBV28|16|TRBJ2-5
CASSLYAGTGQETQYF
TGTGCCAGCAGTTTGTATGCAGGGACAGGACAAGAGACCCAGTACTTC
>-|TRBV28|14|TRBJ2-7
CASSSGGQRGEQYF
TGTGCCAGCAGCTCCGGGGGGCAGAGGGGCGAGCAGTACTTC
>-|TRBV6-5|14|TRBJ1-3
CASGRGIAGNTIYF
TGTGCCAGCGGGAGGGGGATTGCTGGAAACACCATATATTTT
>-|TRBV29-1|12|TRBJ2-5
CSVGYRAETQYF
TGCAGCGTTGGGTACAGGGCGGAGACCCAGTACTTC
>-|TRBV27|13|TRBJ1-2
CASSLVAGDGYTF
TGTGCCAGCAGTTTAGTAGCGGGGGATGGCTACACCTTC
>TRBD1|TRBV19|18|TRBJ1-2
CASSRNLYPGQGNYGYTF
TGTGCCAGTAGTAGGAACCTTTATCCCGGACAGGGAAACTATGGCTACACCTTC
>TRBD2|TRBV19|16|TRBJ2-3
CASMGEASGSPDTQYF
TGTGCCAGTATGGGGGAGGCTAGCGGGAGCCCAGATACGCAGTATTTT
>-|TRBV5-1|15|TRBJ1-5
CASSPGTYSNQPQHF
TGCGCCAGCAGCCCCGGGACATATAGCAATCAGCCCCAGCATTTT
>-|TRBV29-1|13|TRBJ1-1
CSALGRGPVEAFF
TGCAGCGCCCTAGGGCGGGGCCCCGTTGAAGCTTTCTTT
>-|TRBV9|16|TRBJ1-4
CASSVGLDTGGEKLFF
TGTGCCAGCAGCGTAGGTTTGGACACCGGGGGTGAAAAACTGTTTTTT
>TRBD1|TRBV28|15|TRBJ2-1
CASSRDRVRENEQFF
TGTGCCAGCAGCCGGGACAGGGTTAGAGAAAATGAGCAGTTCTTC
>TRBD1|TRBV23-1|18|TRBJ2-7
CASSRYFLRDRGSYEQYF
TGCGCCAGCAGTCGCTACTTCCTCCGGGACAGGGGATCCTACGAGCAGTACTTC
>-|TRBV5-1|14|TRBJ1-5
CASSSQGPGEPQHF
TGCGCCAGCAGCTCCCAGGGTCCGGGAGAGCCCCAGCATTTT
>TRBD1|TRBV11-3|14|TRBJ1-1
CASSPGTANTEAFF
TGTGCCAGCAGCCCCGGGACAGCGAACACTGAAGCTTTCTTT
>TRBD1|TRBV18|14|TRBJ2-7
CASSWDRGSHEQYF
TGTGCCAGCTCATGGGACAGAGGGAGTCACGAGCAGTACTTC
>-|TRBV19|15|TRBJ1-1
CASSLGRVANTEAFF
TGTGCCAGTAGTTTAGGCAGGGTAGCGAACACTGAAGCTTTCTTT
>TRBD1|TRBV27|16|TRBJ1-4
CASSPPRDRGVEKLFF
TGTGCCAGCAGTCCTCCGCGGGACAGGGGCGTGGAAAAACTGTTTTTT
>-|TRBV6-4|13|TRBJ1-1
CASSATGNTEAFF
TGTGCCAGCAGTGCGACAGGTAACACTGAAGCTTTCTTT
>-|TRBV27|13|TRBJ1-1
CASSLDRNTEAFF
TGTGCCAGCAGTCTCGACAGGAACACTGAAGCTTTCTTT
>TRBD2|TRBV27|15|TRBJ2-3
CASAGTSGSTDTQYF
TGTGCCAGCGCCGGGACTAGCGGTAGCACAGATACGCAGTATTTT
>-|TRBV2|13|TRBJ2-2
CASSPQGPGELFF
TGTGCCAGCAGTCCCCAGGGGCCCGGGGAGCTGTTTTTT
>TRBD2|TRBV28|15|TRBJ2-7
CASIRGTSGAYEQYF
TGTGCCAGCATCAGAGGGACTAGCGGGGCCTACGAGCAGTACTTC
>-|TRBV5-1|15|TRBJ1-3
CASSPPESSGNTIYF
TGCGCCAGCAGCCCACCGGAGAGCTCTGGAAACACCATATATTTT
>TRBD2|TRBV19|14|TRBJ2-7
CASSLGGGAYEQYF
TGTGCCAGTAGCCTCGGCGGGGGAGCCTACGAGCAGTACTTC